A single sample is the source of the 28 T cell receptor beta chains below, sequenced in a study of resident and recirculating memory T cells in vitiligo. Profiled with immunoSEQ multiplex PCR; TCRdb holds only in-frame clones, not every one. The sample consists of tens of thousands of clones, roughly nine tenths of them appearing once. The sample comprised blood. Receptors were obtained from a male donor with vitiligo.

J is TRBJ2-2 and V is TRBV4-2; a possible D gene is TRBD2 (7 bases). V lost 0 bases to trimming and J lost 0 bases, with 17 bases between them. The CDR3 contains 19 residues. Germline loops: CDR1 LGHNA, CDR2 YNFKEQ. In DNA, the CDR3 is TGTGCCAGCAGCCAAGAGGGGGGGCGGGGGATGGCGAACACCGGGGAGCTGTTTTTT. It codes for CASSQEGGRGMANTGELFF.

The gene calls are TRBV11-2 and TRBJ1-5, with D tentatively TRBD1 (5 bases). CDR3 size: 16 residues. V lost 1 base and J 6 bases, leaving 16 bases between the germline ends. Per the germline V gene, CDR1 is SGHAT and CDR2 is FQNNGV. The CDR3 coding sequence is TGTGCCAGCAGCTTAGGTAGTCAGGGTGGTCCTCAGCCCCAGCATTTT. This sequence encodes CASSLGSQGGPQPQHF.

Ten or more counts support this clone. J is TRBJ1-5 and V is TRBV30, with 12 bases fitting TRBD1. The CDR3 length is 17 residues. V lost 1 base, J lost 3 bases, and 7 bases stayed unmatched. Germline values: CDR1 GTSNPN, CDR2 SVGIG (reference sequence). Here the CDR3 reads CAWSGGDRGPYNQPQHF. For the CDR3, the DNA is TGTGCCTGGAGTGGAGGGGACAGGGGGCCCTACAATCAGCCCCAGCATTTT. The whole variable domain, remainder taken from reference TRBV30 and TRBJ1-5, is SQTIHQWPATLVQPVGSPLSLECTVEGTSNPNLYWYRQAAGRGLQLLFYSVGIGQISSEVPQNLSASRPQDRQFILSSKKLLLSDSGFYLCAWSGGDRGPYNQPQHFGDGTRLSIL.

V usage is TRBV28 and J usage is TRBJ2-7, with 11 bases matching TRBD1. The CDR3 is 15 amino acids. V trimming: 5 bases; J trimming: 2 bases; junction bases outside the gene matches: 5. Germline assignment: CDR1 MDHEN and CDR2 SYDVKM. The CDR3 is CASSPADRGPYEQYF. The CDR3 nucleotides read TGTGCCAGCAGTCCGGCGGACAGGGGGCCCTACGAGCAGTACTTC.

This clone is medium-sized by share. This chain joins TRBV6-1 and TRBJ1-3; 11 bases line up with TRBD1. Trimming took 5 bases from V and 4 from J; bases not matched to a gene: 4. The CDR3 covers 15 residues. The germline CDR1 and CDR2 sequences are MNHNS and SASEGT. The chain's CDR3 is CASSLDRGQGNTIYF. In nucleotides, the CDR3 is TGTGCCAGCAGTTTGGACAGGGGGCAAGGAAACACCATATATTTT.

The rearrangement uses TRBV10-3 and TRBJ1-1; D might be TRBD1 (6 bases). CDR1 is ENHRY and CDR2 is SYGVKD in the germline V gene. The V gene lost 6 bases and the J gene lost 4 bases, with 12 bases spanning the gap. The CDR3 loop spans 13 amino acids. CDR3 residues: CAIRGGTATEAFF. CDR3 DNA: TGTGCCATCAGAGGGGGTACCGCCACTGAAGCTTTCTTT.

The genes are TRBV5-1 and TRBJ2-2; D is uncertain. V lost 2 bases and J lost 2, with 7 bases in between. The length of the CDR3 is 14 residues. The germline gives CDR1 SGHRS, CDR2 YFSETQ. CDR3 sequence reads: CASSLKTNTGELFF. CDR3 coding DNA: TGCGCCAGCAGCTTAAAAACAAACACCGGGGAGCTGTTTTTT.

CDR3 in DNA: TGTGCCAGCAGCCAACACCCGATAGCGGGGGGCCTCACAGATACGCAGTATTTT. Amino acid sequence: CASSQHPIAGGLTDTQYF. The chain recombines TRBV4-2 with TRBJ2-3, with 10 bases fitting TRBD2. This CDR3 spans 18 amino acids. V lost 2 bases, J lost 2 bases, and 10 bases stayed unmatched. Per germline, CDR1 LGHNA and CDR2 YNFKEQ.

The chain is built from TRBV2 and TRBJ2-3; 9 bases agree with TRBD2. V lost 6 bases and J lost 4; bases outside the gene matches: 8. This CDR3 is 15 amino acids long. Germline V gene sequence: CDR1 SNHLY, CDR2 FYNNEI. CDR3 nucleotide sequence: TGTGCCAGCAGAGGGACTAGCCGAGGGGCAGATACGCAGTATTTT. Amino acid sequence: CASRGTSRGADTQYF. Full variable domain (missing parts from reference TRBV2 and TRBJ2-3): EPEVTQTPSHQVTQMGQEVILRCVPISNHLYFYWYRQILGQKVEFLVSFYNNEISEKSEIFDDQFSVERPDGSNFTLKIRSTKLEDSAMYFCASRGTSRGADTQYFGPGTRLTVL.

The chain couples TRBV5-1 to TRBJ1-4; D remains ambiguous. The CDR3 sequence is 13 residues long. The germline V gene has CDR1 SGHRS and CDR2 YFSETQ. V lost 0 bases, J lost 6 bases, and 6 bases lay in between. The CDR3 DNA follows: TGCGCCAGCAGCTTGGACAGTGATGAAAAACTGTTTTTT. Protein product: CASSLDSDEKLFF.

This clone has more than one count but fewer than ten. The rearrangement uses TRBV7-9 and TRBJ2-2; D might be TRBD2 (7 bases). Germline CDR1 SEHNR, CDR2 FQNEAQ (reference sequence). V shed 0 bases and J shed 3 bases, with 11 bases lying between them. This CDR3 spans 16 amino acids. The CDR3 loop is CASSLAGGPDTGELFF. CDR3 coding DNA: TGTGCCAGCAGCTTAGCGGGGGGGCCCGACACCGGGGAGCTGTTTTTT.

This rearrangement joins TRBV19 to TRBJ1-2; perhaps TRBD1 as D (6 bases). The germline gives CDR1 LNHDA, CDR2 SQIVND (reference sequence). The length of the CDR3 is 13 residues. V lost 5 bases and J lost 4, with 11 bases in between. The CDR3 DNA is TGTGCCAGTAGTCCGGACAGTTCCTATGGCTACACCTTC. Translating it yields CASSPDSSYGYTF. The full variable domain, completed using reference TRBV19 and TRBJ1-2, is DGGITQSPKYLFRKEGQNVTLSCEQNLNHDAMYWYRQDPGQGLRLIYYSQIVNDFQKGDIAEGYSVSREKKESFPLTVTSAQKNPTAFYLCASSPDSSYGYTFGSGTRLTVV.

The chain carries TRBV6-5 and TRBJ1-2, with D maybe TRBD1 (5 bases). V dropped 2 bases and J dropped 4 bases, with 14 bases sitting between them. Looked up from germline, CDR1 is MNHEY and CDR2 is SVGAGI. The CDR3 consists of 15 residues. In DNA form, the CDR3 reads TGTGCCAGCAGTTACCCTACAGGCGGCGGCTATGGCTACACCTTC. Translating gives CASSYPTGGGYGYTF.

This rearrangement joins TRBV6-1 to TRBJ1-2, with D perhaps matching TRBD1 (6 bases). V was clipped by 11 bases and J by 5 bases, with 12 bases between them. Germline CDR1 and CDR2: MNHNS and SASEGT. The CDR3 has 11 residues. The chain's CDR3 is CAGRGEYGYTF. CDR3 DNA sequence: TGTGCCGGGAGGGGGGAGTATGGCTACACCTTC.

CDR3 amino acids: CARGGSSYNSPLHF. CDR3 nucleotides: TGTGCCAGAGGCGGCAGCTCCTATAATTCACCCCTCCACTTT. The genes are TRBV2 and TRBJ1-6; D unresolved. The germline gives CDR1 SNHLY, CDR2 FYNNEI. There are 14 residues in the CDR3. With 9 bases removed from V and 0 bases from J, the gap between germline ends came to 9 bases.

CDR3 region: CASTEDRDNQPQHF. The CDR3, as DNA: TGTGCCAGCACGGAAGACAGGGACAATCAGCCCCAGCATTTT. The gene calls are TRBV7-9 and TRBJ1-5, with 7 bases matching TRBD1. The V gene's germline CDR1 is SEHNR and CDR2 FQNEAQ (reference sequence). The V segment lost 7 bases and the J segment 3 bases; nucleotides outside the gene matches: 6. This CDR3 comprises 14 residues.

V usage is TRBV7-2 and J usage is TRBJ2-5; 14 bases agree with TRBD2. This CDR3 comprises 16 residues. Germline CDR1 and CDR2: SGHTA and FQGNSA. V gave up 2 bases and J gave up 7 bases; unmatched junction bases: 6. The CDR3 loop reads CASSLLTSGGAGTQYF. CDR3 bases: TGTGCCAGCAGCTTATTGACTAGCGGGGGGGCGGGGACCCAGTACTTC.

This chain connects TRBV7-3 to TRBJ2-2; TRBD1 aligns across 10 bases. The CDR3 contains 18 residues. The J segment lost 5 bases and the V segment lost 5 bases, leaving 14 bases of the junction unmatched. CDR1 and CDR2 (germline): SGHTA, FQGTGA. The CDR3 spells CASSLIGQGGIGTGELFF. The DNA for the CDR3 is TGTGCCAGCAGCCTCATAGGACAGGGGGGAATCGGGACCGGGGAGCTGTTTTTT.

This rearrangement joins TRBV5-1 to TRBJ1-5, with 7 nucleotides matching TRBD1. Germline lookup yields CDR1 SGHRS and CDR2 YFSETQ. This CDR3 contains 15 residues. The V segment lost 3 bases and the J segment 7 bases; nucleotides outside the gene matches: 10. The chain's CDR3 is CASSSGEGAGQPQHF. In nucleotides, the CDR3 is TGCGCCAGCAGCTCTGGTGAGGGGGCTGGGCAGCCCCAGCATTTT.

CDR3: CASSRGLAGSYEQYF. The DNA of the CDR3 is TGTGCCAGCAGCCGAGGACTAGCGGGTTCCTACGAGCAGTACTTC. The chain links TRBV4-2 to TRBJ2-7; 11 bases align to TRBD2. With V trimmed by 4 bases and J by 1 base, 3 bases remained unmatched. The V gene's germline CDR1 is LGHNA and CDR2 YNFKEQ. There are 15 residues in the CDR3.

This clone came up once. The rearrangement links TRBV9 to TRBJ2-1; 7 nucleotides match TRBD1. Germline V gene lookup returns CDR1 SGDLS and CDR2 YYNGEE. The CDR3 spans 15 residues. V was pared by 1 base and J by 6 bases, with 7 bases of the junction left unmatched. This CDR3 reads CASSVKGASGNEQFF. CDR3 sequence (DNA): TGTGCCAGCAGCGTAAAGGGGGCTTCGGGCAATGAGCAGTTCTTC.

The gene calls are TRBV29-1 and TRBJ2-7, with no clear D. V was trimmed by 2 bases and J by 3 bases, leaving 8 bases between them. The CDR3 runs 12 residues. Germline assignment: CDR1 SQVTM and CDR2 ANQGSEA. CDR3 in amino acids: CSVETRNYEQYF. Written as DNA, the CDR3 is TGCAGCGTTGAAACCAGGAACTACGAGCAGTACTTC.

J is TRBJ2-5 and V is TRBV5-4; 12 bases fit TRBD2. V lost 0 bases, J lost 4 bases, and 1 base stayed unmatched. The CDR3 consists of 15 residues. CDR1 and CDR2 (germline): SGHNT, YYREEE (reference sequence). The CDR3 loop reads CASSLGGLAGETQYF. The CDR3 nucleotides read TGTGCCAGCAGCTTGGGGGGACTAGCGGGAGAGACCCAGTACTTC.

In its sample, this clone was seen a few times. This rearrangement joins TRBV7-2 to TRBJ1-1, with D unclear. V gave up 3 bases and J gave up 3 bases, with 8 bases separating them. The CDR3 is 13 residues long. Germline lookup yields CDR1 SGHTA and CDR2 FQGNSA. CDR3 in amino acids: CASSLEVDTEAFF. The CDR3 DNA reads TGTGCCAGCAGCTTGGAGGTGGACACTGAAGCTTTCTTT.

The chain couples TRBV4-2 to TRBJ2-4, with TRBD1 matching over 7 bases. Per the germline V gene, CDR1 is LGHNA and CDR2 is YNFKEQ. Germline trimming cut 4 bases from V and 0 bases from J; bases unmatched to any gene: 6. The CDR3 has 16 residues. CDR3 protein: CASSLDRDIAKNIQYF. The CDR3 bases are TGTGCCAGCAGCCTAGACAGGGACATAGCCAAAAACATTCAGTACTTC.

The chain has TRBV25-1 and TRBJ2-5, with 7 bases lining up with TRBD1. Germline loops: CDR1 MGHDK, CDR2 SYGVNS. With V trimmed by 4 bases and J by 1 base, 6 bases remained unmatched. The CDR3 loop spans 15 amino acids. CDR3 loop: CASSAADRLQETQYF. The CDR3 coding sequence is TGTGCCAGCAGTGCGGCGGACAGGCTCCAAGAGACCCAGTACTTC.

The V and J genes are TRBV15 and TRBJ1-5, with D tentatively TRBD1 (5 bases). Trimming shortened V by 0 bases and J by 8 bases, and 11 bases separated the two germline ends. The CDR3 length is 14 residues. Per germline, CDR1 LNHNV and CDR2 YYDKDF (reference sequence). In nucleotides, the CDR3 is TGTGCCACCAGCAGAGACGTAATGACAGAGCCCCAGCATTTT. Protein product: CATSRDVMTEPQHF.

This sequence joins TRBV23-1 and TRBJ1-1; 7 nucleotides align to TRBD1. TRBV23-1 is identified as an open reading frame with a role that is uncertain. J was trimmed by 0 bases and V by 2 bases; bases with no gene match: 12. The CDR3 has 18 residues. CDR3 nucleotide sequence: TGCGCCAGCAGTCAACGGGGACAGTGCCAAGGGGTGAACACTGAAGCTTTCTTT. Its translation: CASSQRGQCQGVNTEAFF.